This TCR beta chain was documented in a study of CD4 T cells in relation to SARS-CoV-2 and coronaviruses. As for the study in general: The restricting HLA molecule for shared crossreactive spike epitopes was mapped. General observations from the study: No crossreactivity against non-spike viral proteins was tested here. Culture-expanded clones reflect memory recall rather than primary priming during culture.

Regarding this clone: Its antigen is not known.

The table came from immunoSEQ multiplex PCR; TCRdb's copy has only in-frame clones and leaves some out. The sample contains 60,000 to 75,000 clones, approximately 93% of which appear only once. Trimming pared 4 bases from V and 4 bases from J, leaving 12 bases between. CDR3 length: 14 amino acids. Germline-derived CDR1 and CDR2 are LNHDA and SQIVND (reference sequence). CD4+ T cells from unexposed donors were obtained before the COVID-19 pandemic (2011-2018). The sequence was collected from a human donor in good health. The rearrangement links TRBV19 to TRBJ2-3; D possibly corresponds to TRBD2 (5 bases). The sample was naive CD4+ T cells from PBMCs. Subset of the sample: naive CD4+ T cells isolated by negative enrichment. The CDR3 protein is CASSTRGAPDTQYF. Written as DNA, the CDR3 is TGTGCCAGTAGTACCCGGGGAGCCCCAGATACGCAGTATTTT.